The sequence of this T cell receptor beta chain was determined in a study of shared clonotypes between healthy human individuals (dated by TCRdb to about 2020). Background on the whole study: The cohort comprised two women and a few men aged 18 to 49 years. For each donor, three plates each were used for CD4 naive and CD4 memory, two plates were used for CD8 naive, and one plate was used for CD8 memory. To estimate repertoire size and how much clonotype sharing occurs between individuals, the study deeply sequenced the blood TCR repertoires of several healthy adults. Libraries were prepared and TCR repertoires were sequenced by different laboratories using diverse techniques, in order to increase sequencing depth and limit assay-specific biases. Each donor's leukapheresis produced roughly between roughly 0.94 and 9.5 billion PBMCs.

The germline V gene encodes CDR1 SGHAT and CDR2 FQNNGV. V lost 2 bases and J lost 10 bases; the stretch between them is 15 bases long. The CDR3 runs 14 amino acids, cysteine and phenylalanine included. CDR3 DNA is the only sequence kept; it has 42 bases, read in frame from the first base. What the work shows at the level of the full study, not this receptor alone: The genetic and exposure-history diversity represented was limited by the small number of donors. Even with the large sequencing depth, rarefaction of the sorted-subset datasets indicated that sequencing was incomplete. Based on pairwise subsampling, the degree of clonotype sharing among donors was expected to be affected by sequencing depth. About 5% of naive CD4, around 3.6% of naive CD8, roughly 2.5% of memory CD4, and 0.35% to 0.4% of memory CD8 clonotypes were shared across several donors. Naive subsets generally had larger estimated clonotype richness than memory subsets did. Clonotypes shared by all four sorted-subset donors showed higher generation probabilities than non-shared clonotypes. Sampling was restricted to blood, and TCR repertoires in tissues likely differ from the TCR repertoires found in blood.

In its sample, this clone was seen a few times. The antigen it binds to is not known. The record has no base qualities; no much larger clone is one base away. The donors were healthy, HIV-negative adults with no recently reported acute infections or vaccinations. Every donor was a Caucasian adult living in Nashville, Tennessee, USA. CD4+ T cells were enriched by magnetic negative selection, after which naive cells were positively selected on CD45RA and the negative fraction was taken as the memory subset. After blood collection by leukapheresis, PBMCs were isolated using Ficoll-Histopaque density gradient centrifugation and then cryopreserved in the vapor phase of liquid nitrogen. Analytical flow cytometry was used to check the purity and quantity of every magnetically sorted T cell population. Each sorted fraction had its genomic DNA isolated and then quantified by UV absorbance on a Nanodrop 2000c.

TCR CDR3 regions were amplified from genomic DNA by multiplex PCR using the deep immunoSEQ assay. Extracted genomic DNA from each cell subset was distributed evenly across all wells of several immunoSEQ 96-well plates, and each plate was treated as a replicate. For sorted subsets, each replicate PCR was loaded with 200 ng genomic DNA, equivalent to approximately 33,000 T cell genomes. Purified libraries were quantified with a Qubit 3.0 fluorometer, sized on a Bioanalyzer 2100, and re-quantified with the KAPA Library Quantification kit. Each immunoSEQ 96-well plate was sequenced on its own single-read 150-cycle Illumina NextSeq 550 flow cell. The paper's data handling went like this. Because only junctional sequences without quality scores were contained in the immunoSEQ output, filtering matching that applied to full-length reads could not be performed. Sequences were annotated with PyIR, a Python wrapper for IgBLAST v1.9, and V/J genes and CDR3 were assigned using IMGT germline references. Reads with weak V/J assignments (E-value above 1e-6), missing CDR3, stop codons, out-of-frame junctions, or ambiguous translated residues were removed. V3J clonotypes were defined by identical inferred V gene, J gene, and CDR3 amino acid sequence. Percentage overlap between repertoires was calculated by dividing the number of shared unique clonotypes by the size of the smaller repertoire. Three approaches were used to assess repertoire richness: RTK rarefaction, the Chao1 estimator, and Recon v2.1 estimates of unobserved clonotypes. Generation probabilities were computed with OLGA for all TCRbeta clonotypes obtained by the gDNA method from several donors. The table was pulled from immuneACCESS by TCRdb, which kept in-frame rearrangements only. Such tables lose some clones; where checked, under half of the loss comes from unresolved V genes, and the rest has no known cause. That table supplies the V and J calls and clone size; D and trimming were determined from the DNA. Across this sample there are roughly 760,000 clones, with roughly 70% seen only once. 1.7% of the sample comes from the top ten.

The sequence joins TRBV11-2 to TRBJ2-1, with the D segment identity uncertain. The sample comprised memory CD4+ T cells sorted from blood. The sample's cell subset or site label, in plain terms: CD45RA-negative fraction. The TCR was taken from a woman aged 30 to 39 in good health. The CDR3 has the sequence CASSLQLEKGEQFF. The DNA sequence is as follows: TGTGCCAGCAGCTTACAGCTCGAAAAAGGGGAGCAGTTCTTC.